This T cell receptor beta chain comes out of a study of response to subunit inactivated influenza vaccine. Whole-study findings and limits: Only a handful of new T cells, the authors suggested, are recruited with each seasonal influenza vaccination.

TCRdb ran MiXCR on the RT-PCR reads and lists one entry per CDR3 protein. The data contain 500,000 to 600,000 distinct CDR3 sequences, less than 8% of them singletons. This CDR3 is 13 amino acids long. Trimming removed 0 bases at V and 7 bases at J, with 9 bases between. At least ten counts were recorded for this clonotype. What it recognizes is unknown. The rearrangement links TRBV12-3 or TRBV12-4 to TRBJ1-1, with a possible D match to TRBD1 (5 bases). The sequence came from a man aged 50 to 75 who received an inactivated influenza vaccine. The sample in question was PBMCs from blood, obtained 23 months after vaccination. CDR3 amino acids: CASSLAGGDEAFF. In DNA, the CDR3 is TGTGCCAGCAGTTTAGCTGGGGGGGATGAAGCTTTCTTT.